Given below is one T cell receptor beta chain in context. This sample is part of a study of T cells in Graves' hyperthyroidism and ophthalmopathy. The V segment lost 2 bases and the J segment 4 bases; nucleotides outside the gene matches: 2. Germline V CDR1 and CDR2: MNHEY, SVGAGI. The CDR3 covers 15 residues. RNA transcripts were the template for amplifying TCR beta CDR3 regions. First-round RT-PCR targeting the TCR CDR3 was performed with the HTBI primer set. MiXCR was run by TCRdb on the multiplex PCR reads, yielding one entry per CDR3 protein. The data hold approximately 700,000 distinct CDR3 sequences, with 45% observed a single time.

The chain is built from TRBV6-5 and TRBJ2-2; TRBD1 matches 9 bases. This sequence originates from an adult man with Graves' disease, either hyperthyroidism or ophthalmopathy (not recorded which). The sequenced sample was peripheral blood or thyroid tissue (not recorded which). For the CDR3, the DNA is TGTGCCAGCAGTTACGGGACAGGGATCACCGGGGAGCTGTTTTTT. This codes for CASSYGTGITGELFF.